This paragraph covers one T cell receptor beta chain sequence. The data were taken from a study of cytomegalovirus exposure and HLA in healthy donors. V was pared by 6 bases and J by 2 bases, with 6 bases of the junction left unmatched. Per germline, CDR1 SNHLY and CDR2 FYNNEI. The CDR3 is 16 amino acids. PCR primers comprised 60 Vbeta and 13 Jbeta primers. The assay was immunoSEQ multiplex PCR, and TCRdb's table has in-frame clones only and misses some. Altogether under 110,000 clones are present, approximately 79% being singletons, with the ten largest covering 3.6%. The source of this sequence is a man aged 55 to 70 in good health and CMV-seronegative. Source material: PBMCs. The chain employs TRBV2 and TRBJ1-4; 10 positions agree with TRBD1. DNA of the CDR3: TGTGCCAGCAGGCGTATGGGACAGGGGACTAATGAAAAACTGTTTTTT. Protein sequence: CASRRMGQGTNEKLFF.